The clone carrying this TCR beta chain has more than one count but fewer than ten. The germline V gene encodes CDR1 LGHDT and CDR2 YNNKEL (reference sequence). The CDR3 consists of 18 residues. V was pared by 7 bases and J by 4 bases, with 18 bases of the junction left unmatched. This record comes from a study of T-cell memory formation after mild COVID-19. TCRdb reanalysed the 5' RACE reads using MiXCR and keeps one entry per CDR3 protein. The sample lists a few hundred thousand distinct CDR3 sequences; 15% to 20% were seen once. What was sequenced was PBMCs or a T cell subset sorted from them (not recorded which). The receptor comes from a man aged 18 to 35 who had mild COVID-19 (a few samples of this study predate the infection). Cell type and time point are not known. This chain uses TRBV3-1 with TRBJ2-2; the match to TRBD2 covers 7 bases. The chain's CDR3 is CASNRLPGRGAGTGELFF. The DNA for the CDR3 is TGTGCCAGCAACCGCCTGCCTGGGAGGGGCGCGGGCACCGGGGAGCTGTTTTTT.